This T cell receptor (beta chain) appears in the sequencing data of a study of chemoradiotherapy in HPV16-positive cancers. Findings of the study overall: During treatment, candidate HPV-specific clones and E7-related motifs expanded in tumor.

The CDR3 is 16 residues long. With 4 bases removed from V and 7 bases from J, the gap between germline ends came to 20 bases. CDR1 and CDR2 from the germline V gene are SGHNT and YYREEE (reference sequence). Sequenced by immunoSEQ multiplex PCR; TCRdb stores in-frame clones only, minus some. The sample records 3,800 or so clones, 75% to 90% being singletons. Notes on this clone: The antigen is not known.

The J gene is TRBJ1-4, the V gene TRBV5-4; a possible D gene is TRBD1 (6 bases). This TCR was recovered from a human donor with HPV-associated anogenital cancer. The input for sequencing was tumor tissue, taken from a patient who underwent chemoradiotherapy. This chain's CDR3 is CASSPGARDGGEKLFF. CDR3 DNA: TGTGCCAGCAGCCCGGGGGCCAGGGATGGCGGTGAAAAACTGTTTTTT. The full variable domain, its missing parts supplied by reference TRBV5-4 and TRBJ1-4, is ETGVTQSPTHLIKTRGQQVTLRCSSQSGHNTVSWYQQALGQGPQFIFQYYREEENGRGNFPPRFSGLQFPNYSSELNVNALELDDSALYLCASSPGARDGGEKLFFGSGTQLSVL.